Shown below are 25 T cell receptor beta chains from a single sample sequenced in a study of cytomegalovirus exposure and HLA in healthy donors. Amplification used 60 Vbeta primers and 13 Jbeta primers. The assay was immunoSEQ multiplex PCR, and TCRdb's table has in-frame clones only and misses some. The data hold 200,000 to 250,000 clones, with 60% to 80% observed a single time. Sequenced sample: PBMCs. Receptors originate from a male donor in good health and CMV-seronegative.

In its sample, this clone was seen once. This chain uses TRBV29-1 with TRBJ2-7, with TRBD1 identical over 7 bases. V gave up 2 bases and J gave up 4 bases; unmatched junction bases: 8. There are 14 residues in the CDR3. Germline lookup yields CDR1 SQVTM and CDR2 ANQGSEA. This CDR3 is CSVETGVLGYEQYF. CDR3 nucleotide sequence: TGCAGCGTTGAAACAGGGGTGTTGGGTTACGAGCAGTACTTC.

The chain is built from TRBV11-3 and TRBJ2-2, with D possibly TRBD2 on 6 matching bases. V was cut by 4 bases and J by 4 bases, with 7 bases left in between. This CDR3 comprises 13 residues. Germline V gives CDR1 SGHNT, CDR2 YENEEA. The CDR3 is CASSYSGTGELFF. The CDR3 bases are TGTGCCAGCAGCTATAGCGGCACCGGGGAGCTGTTTTTT.

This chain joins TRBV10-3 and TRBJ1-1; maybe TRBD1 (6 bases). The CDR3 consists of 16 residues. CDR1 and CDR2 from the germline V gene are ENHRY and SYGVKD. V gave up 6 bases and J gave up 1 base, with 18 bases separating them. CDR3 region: CAISDPKTGSNTEAFF. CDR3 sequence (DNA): TGTGCCATCAGCGACCCCAAGACAGGCTCGAACACTGAAGCTTTCTTT.

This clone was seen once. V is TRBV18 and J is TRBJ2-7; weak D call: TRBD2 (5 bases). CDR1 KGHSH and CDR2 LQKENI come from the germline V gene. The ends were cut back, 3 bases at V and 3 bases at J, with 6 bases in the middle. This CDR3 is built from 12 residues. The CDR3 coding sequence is TGTGCCAGCTCACCCCGGGGCTACGAGCAGTACTTC. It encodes CASSPRGYEQYF.

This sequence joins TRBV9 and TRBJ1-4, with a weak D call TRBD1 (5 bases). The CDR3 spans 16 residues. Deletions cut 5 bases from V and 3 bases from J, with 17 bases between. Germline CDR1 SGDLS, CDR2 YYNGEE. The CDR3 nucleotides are TGTGCCAGCAGTCCCCGTGGGGCGGTGGCTAATGAAAAACTGTTTTTT. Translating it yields CASSPRGAVANEKLFF.

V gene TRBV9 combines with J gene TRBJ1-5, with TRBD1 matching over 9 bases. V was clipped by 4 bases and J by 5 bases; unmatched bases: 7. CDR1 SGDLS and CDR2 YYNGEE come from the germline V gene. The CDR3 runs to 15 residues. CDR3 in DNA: TGTGCCAGCAGCCCATCACAGGGGGCGCATCAGCCCCAGCATTTT. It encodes CASSPSQGAHQPQHF.

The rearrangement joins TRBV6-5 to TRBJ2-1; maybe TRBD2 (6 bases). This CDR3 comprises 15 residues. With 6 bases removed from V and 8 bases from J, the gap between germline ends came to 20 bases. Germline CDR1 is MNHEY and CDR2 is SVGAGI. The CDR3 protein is CASRVSGPSSHEQFF. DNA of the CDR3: TGTGCCAGCAGGGTCAGCGGGCCCTCAAGCCATGAGCAGTTCTTC.

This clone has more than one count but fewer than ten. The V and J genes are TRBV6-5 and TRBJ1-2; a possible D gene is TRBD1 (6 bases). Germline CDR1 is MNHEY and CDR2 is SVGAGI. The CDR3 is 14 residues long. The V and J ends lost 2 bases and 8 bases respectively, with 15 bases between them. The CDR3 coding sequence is TGTGCCAGCAGTTACCCTGGGACACTGGGAGGCTACACCTTC. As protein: CASSYPGTLGGYTF.

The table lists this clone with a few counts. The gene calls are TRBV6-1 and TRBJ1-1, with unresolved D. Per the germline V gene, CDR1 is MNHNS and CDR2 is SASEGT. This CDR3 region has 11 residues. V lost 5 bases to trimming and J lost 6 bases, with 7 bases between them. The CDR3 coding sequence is TGTGCCAGCAGTTCCTACGCTGAAGCTTTCTTT. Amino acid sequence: CASSSYAEAFF.

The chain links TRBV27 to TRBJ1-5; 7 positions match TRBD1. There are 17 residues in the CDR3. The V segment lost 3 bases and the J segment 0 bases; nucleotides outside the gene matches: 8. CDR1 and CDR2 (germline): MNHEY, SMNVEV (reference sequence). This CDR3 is CASSFTGAPYSNQPQHF. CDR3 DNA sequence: TGTGCCAGCAGTTTTACAGGGGCGCCATATAGCAATCAGCCCCAGCATTTT.

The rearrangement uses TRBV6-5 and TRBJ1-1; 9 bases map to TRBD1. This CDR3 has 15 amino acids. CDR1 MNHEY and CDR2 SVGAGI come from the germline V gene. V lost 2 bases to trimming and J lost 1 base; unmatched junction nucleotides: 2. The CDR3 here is CASSYRDRENTEAFF. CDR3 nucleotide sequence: TGTGCCAGCAGTTACCGGGACAGGGAGAACACTGAAGCTTTCTTT.

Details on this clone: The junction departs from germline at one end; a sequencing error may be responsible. CDR3 residues: CASSQAGGYQIMQYF. In nucleotides, the CDR3 is TGTGCCAGCAGTCAAGCGGGAGGGTATCAGATAATGCAGTATTTT. V gene TRBV6-1 combines with J gene TRBJ2-3; 10 nucleotides match TRBD2. This CDR3 is built from 15 residues. CDR1 and CDR2 (germline): MNHNS, SASEGT.

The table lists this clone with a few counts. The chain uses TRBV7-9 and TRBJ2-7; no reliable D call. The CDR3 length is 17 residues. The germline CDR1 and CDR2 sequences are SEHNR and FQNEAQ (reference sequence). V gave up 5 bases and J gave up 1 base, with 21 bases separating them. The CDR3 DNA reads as TGTGCCAGCAGCCCAACGAAAGCGTCGTTGGGTTCCTACGAGCAGTACTTC. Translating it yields CASSPTKASLGSYEQYF.

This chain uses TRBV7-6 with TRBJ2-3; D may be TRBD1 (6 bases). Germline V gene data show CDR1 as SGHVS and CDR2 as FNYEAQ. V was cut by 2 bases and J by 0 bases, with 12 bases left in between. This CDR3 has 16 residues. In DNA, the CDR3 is TGTGCCAGCAGCTTATTTCAGGGGTCTAGCACAGATACGCAGTATTTT. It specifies CASSLFQGSSTDTQYF. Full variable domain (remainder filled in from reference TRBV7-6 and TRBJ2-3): GAGVSQSPRYKVTKRGQDVALRCDPISGHVSLYWYRQALGQGPEFLTYFNYEAQQDKSGLPNDRFSAERPEGSISTLTIQRTEQRDSAMYRCASSLFQGSSTDTQYFGPGTRLTVL.

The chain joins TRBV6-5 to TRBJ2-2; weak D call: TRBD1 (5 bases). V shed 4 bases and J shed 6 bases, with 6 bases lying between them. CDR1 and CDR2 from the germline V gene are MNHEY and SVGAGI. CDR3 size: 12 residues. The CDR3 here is CASSFRAGELFF. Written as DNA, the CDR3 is TGTGCCAGCAGTTTCAGGGCCGGGGAGCTGTTTTTT.

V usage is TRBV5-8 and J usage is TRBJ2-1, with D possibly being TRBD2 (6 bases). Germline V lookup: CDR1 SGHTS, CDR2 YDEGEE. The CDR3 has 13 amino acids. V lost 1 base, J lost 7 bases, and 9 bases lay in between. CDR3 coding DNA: TGTGCCAGCAGCTTGATACGGGAGAATGAGCAGTTCTTC. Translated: CASSLIRENEQFF. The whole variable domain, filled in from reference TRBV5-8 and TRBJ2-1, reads EAGVTQSPTHLIKTRGQQATLRCSPISGHTSVYWYQQALGLGLQFLLWYDEGEERNRGNFPPRFSGRQFPNYSSELNVNALELEDSALYLCASSLIRENEQFFGPGTRLTVL.

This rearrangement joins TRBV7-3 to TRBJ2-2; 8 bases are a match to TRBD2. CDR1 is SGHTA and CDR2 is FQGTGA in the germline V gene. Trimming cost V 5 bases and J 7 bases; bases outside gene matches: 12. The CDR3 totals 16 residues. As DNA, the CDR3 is TGTGCCAGCAGCCCGGGGCTAGCGGGTTTCTACGGGGAGCTGTTTTTT. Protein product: CASSPGLAGFYGELFF.

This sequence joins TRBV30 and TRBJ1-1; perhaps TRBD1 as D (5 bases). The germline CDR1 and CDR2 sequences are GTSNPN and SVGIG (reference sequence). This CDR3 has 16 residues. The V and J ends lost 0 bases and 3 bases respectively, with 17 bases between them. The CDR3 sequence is CAWSVLPVWGDTEAFF. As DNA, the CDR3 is TGTGCCTGGAGTGTTCTTCCTGTTTGGGGGGACACTGAAGCTTTCTTT.

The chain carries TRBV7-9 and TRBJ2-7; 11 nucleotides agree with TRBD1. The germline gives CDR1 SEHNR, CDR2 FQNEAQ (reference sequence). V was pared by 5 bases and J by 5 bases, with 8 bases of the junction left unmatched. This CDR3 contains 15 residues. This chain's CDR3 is CASSNRDRGWHEQYF. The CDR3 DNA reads TGTGCCAGCAGCAACCGGGACAGGGGGTGGCACGAGCAGTACTTC.

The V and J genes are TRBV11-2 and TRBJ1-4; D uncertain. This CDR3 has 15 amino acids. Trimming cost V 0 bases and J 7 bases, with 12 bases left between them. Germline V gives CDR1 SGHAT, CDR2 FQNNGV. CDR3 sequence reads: CASSLEAFASEKLFF. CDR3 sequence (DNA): TGTGCCAGCAGCTTAGAGGCTTTTGCAAGTGAAAAACTGTTTTTT.

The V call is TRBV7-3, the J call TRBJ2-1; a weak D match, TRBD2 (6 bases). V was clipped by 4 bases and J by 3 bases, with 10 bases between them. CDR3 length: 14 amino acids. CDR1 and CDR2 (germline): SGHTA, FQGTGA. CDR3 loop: CASSSQGLYNEQFF. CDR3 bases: TGTGCCAGCAGCTCCCAGGGACTCTACAATGAGCAGTTCTTC.

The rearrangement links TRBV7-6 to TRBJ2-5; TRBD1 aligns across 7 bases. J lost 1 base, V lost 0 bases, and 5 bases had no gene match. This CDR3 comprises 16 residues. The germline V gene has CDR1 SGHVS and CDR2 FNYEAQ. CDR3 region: CASSLASGTVQETQYF. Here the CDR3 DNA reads TGTGCCAGCAGCTTAGCGTCCGGGACAGTCCAAGAGACCCAGTACTTC. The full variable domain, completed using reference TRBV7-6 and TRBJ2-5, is GAGVSQSPRYKVTKRGQDVALRCDPISGHVSLYWYRQALGQGPEFLTYFNYEAQQDKSGLPNDRFSAERPEGSISTLTIQRTEQRDSAMYRCASSLASGTVQETQYFGPGTRLLVL.

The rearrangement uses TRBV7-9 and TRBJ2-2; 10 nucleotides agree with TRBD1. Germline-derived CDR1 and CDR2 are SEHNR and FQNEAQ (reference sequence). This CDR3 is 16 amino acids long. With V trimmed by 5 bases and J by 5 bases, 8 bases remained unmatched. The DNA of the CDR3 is TGTGCCAGCAGCACACCGACAGGGGGCCGAACCGGGGAGCTGTTTTTT. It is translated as CASSTPTGGRTGELFF.

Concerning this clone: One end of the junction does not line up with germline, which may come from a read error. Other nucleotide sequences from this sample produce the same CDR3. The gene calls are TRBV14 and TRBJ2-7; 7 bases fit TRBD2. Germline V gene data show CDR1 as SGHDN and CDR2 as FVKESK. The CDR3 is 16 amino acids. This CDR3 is CASSHDGLAASYEQYF. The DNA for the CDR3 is TGCGCCAGCAGCCATGACGGTCTAGCGGCTTCCTACGAGCAGTACTTC.

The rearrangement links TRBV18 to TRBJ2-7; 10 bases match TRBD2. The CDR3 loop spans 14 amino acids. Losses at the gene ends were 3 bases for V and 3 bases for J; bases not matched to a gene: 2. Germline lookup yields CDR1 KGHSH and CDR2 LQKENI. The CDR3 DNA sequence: TGTGCCAGCTCACCGACTAGCGGGCTCTACGAGCAGTACTTC. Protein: CASSPTSGLYEQYF.